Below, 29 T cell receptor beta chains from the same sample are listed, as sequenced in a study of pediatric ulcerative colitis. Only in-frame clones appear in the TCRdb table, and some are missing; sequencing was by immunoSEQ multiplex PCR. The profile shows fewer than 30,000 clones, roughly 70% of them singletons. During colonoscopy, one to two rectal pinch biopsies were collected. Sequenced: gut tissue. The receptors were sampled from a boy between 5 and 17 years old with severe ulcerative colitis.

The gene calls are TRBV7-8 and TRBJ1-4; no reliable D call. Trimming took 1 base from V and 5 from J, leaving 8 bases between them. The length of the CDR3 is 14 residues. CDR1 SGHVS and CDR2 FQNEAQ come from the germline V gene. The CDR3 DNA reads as TGTGCCAGCAGCTTAGGCCCGCTCAATGAAAAACTGTTTTTT. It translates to CASSLGPLNEKLFF.

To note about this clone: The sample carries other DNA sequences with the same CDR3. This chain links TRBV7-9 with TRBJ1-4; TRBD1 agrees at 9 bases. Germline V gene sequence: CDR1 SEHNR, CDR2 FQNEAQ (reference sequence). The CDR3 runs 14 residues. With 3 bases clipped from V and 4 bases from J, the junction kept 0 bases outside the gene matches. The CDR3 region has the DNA TGTGCCAGCAGCTTGGGACAGGGTAATGAAAAACTGTTTTTT. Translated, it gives CASSLGQGNEKLFF. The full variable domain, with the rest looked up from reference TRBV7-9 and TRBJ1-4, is DTGVSQNPRHKITKRGQNVTFRCDPISEHNRLYWYRQTLGQGPEFLTYFQNEAQLEKSRLLSDRFSAERPKGSFSTLEIQRTEQGDSAMYLCASSLGQGNEKLFFGSGTQLSVL.

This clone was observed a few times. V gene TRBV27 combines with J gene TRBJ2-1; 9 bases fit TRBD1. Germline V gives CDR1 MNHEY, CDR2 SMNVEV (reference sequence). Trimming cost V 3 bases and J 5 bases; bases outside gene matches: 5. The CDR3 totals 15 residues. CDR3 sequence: CASSLRDRAHNEQFF. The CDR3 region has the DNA TGTGCCAGCAGTTTGAGGGACAGGGCCCACAATGAGCAGTTCTTC.

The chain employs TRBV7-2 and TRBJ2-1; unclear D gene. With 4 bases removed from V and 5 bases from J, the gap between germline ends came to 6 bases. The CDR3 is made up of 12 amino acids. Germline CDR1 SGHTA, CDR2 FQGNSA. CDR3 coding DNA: TGTGCCAGCAGCTCGGCGAACAATGAGCAGTTCTTC. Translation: CASSSANNEQFF.

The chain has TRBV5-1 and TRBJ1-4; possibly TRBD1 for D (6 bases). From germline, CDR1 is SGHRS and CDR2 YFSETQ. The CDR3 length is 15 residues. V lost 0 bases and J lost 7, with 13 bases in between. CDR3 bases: TGCGCCAGCAGCTTGGGTTGGGGGCGCGTTGAAAAACTGTTTTTT. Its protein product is CASSLGWGRVEKLFF.

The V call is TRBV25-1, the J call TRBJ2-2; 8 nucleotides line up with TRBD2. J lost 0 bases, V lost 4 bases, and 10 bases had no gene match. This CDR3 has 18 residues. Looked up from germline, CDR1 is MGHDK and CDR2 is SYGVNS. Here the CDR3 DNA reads TGTGCCAGCAGTGGGGTATCTCGGGGGGGCGCGAACACCGGGGAGCTGTTTTTT. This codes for CASSGVSRGGANTGELFF.

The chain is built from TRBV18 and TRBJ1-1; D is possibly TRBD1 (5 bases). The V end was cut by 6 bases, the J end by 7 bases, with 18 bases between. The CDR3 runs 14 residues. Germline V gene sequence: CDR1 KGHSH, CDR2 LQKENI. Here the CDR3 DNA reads TGTGCCAGCTCTCTGACAGAGCTAGGTGGTGAAGCTTTCTTT. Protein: CASSLTELGGEAFF.

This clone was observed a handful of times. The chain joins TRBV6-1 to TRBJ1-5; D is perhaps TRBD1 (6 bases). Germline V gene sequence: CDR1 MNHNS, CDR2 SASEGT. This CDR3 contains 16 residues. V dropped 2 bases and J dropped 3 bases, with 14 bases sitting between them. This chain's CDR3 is CASSEQGSWVNQPQHF. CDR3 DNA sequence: TGTGCCAGCAGTGAACAGGGGTCTTGGGTCAATCAGCCCCAGCATTTT.

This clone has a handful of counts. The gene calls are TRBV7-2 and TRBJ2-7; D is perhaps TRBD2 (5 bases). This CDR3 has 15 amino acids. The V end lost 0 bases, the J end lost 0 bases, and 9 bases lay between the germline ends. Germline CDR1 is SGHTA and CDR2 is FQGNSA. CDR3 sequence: CASSLARALSYEQYF. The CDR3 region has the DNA TGTGCCAGCAGCTTAGCGCGGGCCCTCTCCTACGAGCAGTACTTC. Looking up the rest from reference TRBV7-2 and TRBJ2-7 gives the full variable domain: GAGVSQSPSNKVTEKGKDVELRCDPISGHTALYWYRQSLGQGLEFLIYFQGNSAPDKSGLPSDRFSAERTGGSVSTLTIQRTQQEDSAVYLCASSLARALSYEQYFGPGTRLTVT.

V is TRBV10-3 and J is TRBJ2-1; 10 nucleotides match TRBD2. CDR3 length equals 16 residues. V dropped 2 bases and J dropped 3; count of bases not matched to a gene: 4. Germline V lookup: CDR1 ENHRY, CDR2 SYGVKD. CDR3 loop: CAISEIAGGSYNEQFF. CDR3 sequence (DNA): TGTGCCATCAGTGAGATAGCGGGAGGAAGCTACAATGAGCAGTTCTTC.

In DNA form, the CDR3 reads TGTGCCAGCAGCTTAACCCAGGGGTACGGCTACACCTTC. Translation: CASSLTQGYGYTF. The gene calls are TRBV11-2 and TRBJ1-2; D is possibly TRBD1 (6 bases). The CDR3 extends over 13 amino acids. The V and J ends lost 2 bases and 8 bases respectively, with 12 bases between them. Germline CDR1 is SGHAT and CDR2 is FQNNGV.

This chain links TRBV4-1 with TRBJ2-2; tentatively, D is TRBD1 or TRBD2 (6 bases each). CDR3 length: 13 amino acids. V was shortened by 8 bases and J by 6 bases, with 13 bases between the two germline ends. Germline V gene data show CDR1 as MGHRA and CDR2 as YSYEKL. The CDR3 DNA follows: TGCGCCAGCGAGGGGGGAAGTTCCGGGGAGCTGTTTTTT. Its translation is CASEGGSSGELFF.

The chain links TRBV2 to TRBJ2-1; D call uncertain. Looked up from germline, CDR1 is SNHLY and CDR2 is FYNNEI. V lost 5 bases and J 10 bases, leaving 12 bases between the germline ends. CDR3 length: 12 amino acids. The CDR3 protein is CASSPSSAEQFF. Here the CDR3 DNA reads TGTGCCAGCAGTCCTTCCTCCGCGGAGCAGTTCTTC.

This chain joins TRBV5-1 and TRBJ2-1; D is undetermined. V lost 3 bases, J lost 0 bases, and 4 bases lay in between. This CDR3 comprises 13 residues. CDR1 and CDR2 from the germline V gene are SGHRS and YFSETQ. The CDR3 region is CASSSGSYNEQFF. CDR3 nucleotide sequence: TGCGCCAGCAGCTCAGGCTCCTACAATGAGCAGTTCTTC. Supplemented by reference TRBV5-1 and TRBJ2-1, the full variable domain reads KAGVTQTPRYLIKTRGQQVTLSCSPISGHRSVSWYQQTPGQGLQFLFEYFSETQRNKGNFPGRFSGRQFSNSRSEMNVSTLELGDSALYLCASSSGSYNEQFFGPGTRLTVL.

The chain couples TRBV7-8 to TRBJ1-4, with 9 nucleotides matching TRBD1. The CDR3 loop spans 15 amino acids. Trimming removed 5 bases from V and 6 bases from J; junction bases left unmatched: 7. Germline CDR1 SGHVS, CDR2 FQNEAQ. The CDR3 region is CASSPGRDRDEKLFF. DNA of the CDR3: TGTGCCAGCAGCCCGGGACGGGACAGGGATGAAAAACTGTTTTTT.

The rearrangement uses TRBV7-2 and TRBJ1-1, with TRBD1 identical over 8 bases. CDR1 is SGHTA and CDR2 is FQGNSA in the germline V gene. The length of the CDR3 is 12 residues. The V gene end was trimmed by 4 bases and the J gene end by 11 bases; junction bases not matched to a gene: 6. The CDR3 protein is CASSSDREVAFF. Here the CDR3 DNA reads TGTGCCAGCAGCTCGGACAGGGAAGTCGCTTTCTTT.

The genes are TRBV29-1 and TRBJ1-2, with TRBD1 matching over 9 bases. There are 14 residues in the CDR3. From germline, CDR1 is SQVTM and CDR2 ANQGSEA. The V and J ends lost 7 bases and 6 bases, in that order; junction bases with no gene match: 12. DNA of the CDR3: TGCAGCGCCTTTACAGGGGGCAGGGTTGATGGCTACACCTTC. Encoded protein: CSAFTGGRVDGYTF.

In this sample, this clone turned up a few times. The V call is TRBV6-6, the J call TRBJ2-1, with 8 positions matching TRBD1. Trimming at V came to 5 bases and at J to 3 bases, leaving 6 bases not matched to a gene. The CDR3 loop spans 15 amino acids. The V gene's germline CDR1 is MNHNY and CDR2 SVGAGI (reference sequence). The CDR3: CASSPGQGGYNEQFF. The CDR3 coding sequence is TGTGCCAGCAGTCCTGGACAGGGAGGCTACAATGAGCAGTTCTTC.

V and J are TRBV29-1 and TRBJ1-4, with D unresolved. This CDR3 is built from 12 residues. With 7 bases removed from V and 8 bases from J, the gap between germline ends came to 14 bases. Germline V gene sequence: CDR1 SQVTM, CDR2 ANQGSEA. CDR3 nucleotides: TGCAGCGGTTGGGGAAGTGAAGAAAAACTGTTTTTT. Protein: CSGWGSEEKLFF. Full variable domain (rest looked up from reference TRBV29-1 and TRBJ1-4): SAVISQKPSRDICQRGTSLTIQCQVDSQVTMMFWYRQQPGQSLTLIATANQGSEATYESGFVIDKFPISRPNLTFSTLTVSNMSPEDSSIYLCSGWGSEEKLFFGSGTQLSVL.

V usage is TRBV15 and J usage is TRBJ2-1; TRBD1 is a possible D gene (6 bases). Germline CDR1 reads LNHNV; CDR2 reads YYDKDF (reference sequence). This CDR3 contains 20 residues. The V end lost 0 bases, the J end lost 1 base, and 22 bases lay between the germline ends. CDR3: CATSRDRRRGLGKSYNEQFF. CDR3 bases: TGTGCCACCAGCAGAGATCGTCGCAGGGGCCTAGGAAAGTCCTACAATGAGCAGTTCTTC.

The CDR3 DNA reads as TGTGCCAGCAGCTACTTAACGGGTGAGCAGTTCTTC. Protein product: CASSYLTGEQFF. The gene calls are TRBV7-6 and TRBJ2-1; D is unclear. Germline CDR1 reads SGHVS; CDR2 reads FNYEAQ. This CDR3 spans 12 amino acids. Trimming left V 4 bases short and J 9 bases short, with 10 bases between.

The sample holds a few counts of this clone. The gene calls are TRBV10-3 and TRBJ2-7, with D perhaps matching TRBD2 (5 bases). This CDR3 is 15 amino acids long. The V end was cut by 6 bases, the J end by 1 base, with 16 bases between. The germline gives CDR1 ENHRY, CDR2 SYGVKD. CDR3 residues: CAISPGLAVSYEQYF. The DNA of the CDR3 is TGTGCCATCAGCCCCGGGCTAGCAGTGTCCTACGAGCAGTACTTC.

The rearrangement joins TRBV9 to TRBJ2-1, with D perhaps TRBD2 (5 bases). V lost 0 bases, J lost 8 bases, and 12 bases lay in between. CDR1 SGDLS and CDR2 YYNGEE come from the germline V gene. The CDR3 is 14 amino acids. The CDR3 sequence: CASSVGGFGDEQFF. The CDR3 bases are TGTGCCAGCAGCGTAGGCGGTTTCGGGGATGAGCAGTTCTTC.

CDR3 loop: CASSPPRGNDYEQYF. DNA of the CDR3: TGTGCCAGCTCACCACCTCGAGGCAACGACTACGAGCAGTACTTC. The chain joins TRBV18 to TRBJ2-7; no firm D call. V dropped 0 bases and J dropped 3 bases, with 12 bases sitting between them. CDR1 is KGHSH and CDR2 is LQKENI in the germline V gene. The CDR3 is 15 residues long.

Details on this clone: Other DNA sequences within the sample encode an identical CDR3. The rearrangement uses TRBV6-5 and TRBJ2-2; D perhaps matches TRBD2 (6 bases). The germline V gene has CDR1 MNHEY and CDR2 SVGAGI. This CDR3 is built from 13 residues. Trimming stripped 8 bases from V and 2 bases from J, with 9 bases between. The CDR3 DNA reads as TGTGCCAGCTCGGGACTCAACACCGGGGAGCTGTTTTTT. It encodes CASSGLNTGELFF.

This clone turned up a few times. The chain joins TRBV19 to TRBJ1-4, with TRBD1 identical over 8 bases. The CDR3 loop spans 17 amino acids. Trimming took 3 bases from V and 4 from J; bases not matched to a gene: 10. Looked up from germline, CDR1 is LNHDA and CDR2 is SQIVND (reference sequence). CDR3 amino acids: CASSMTRDRLVNEKLFF. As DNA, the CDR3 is TGTGCCAGTAGTATGACCCGGGACAGGTTGGTTAATGAAAAACTGTTTTTT.

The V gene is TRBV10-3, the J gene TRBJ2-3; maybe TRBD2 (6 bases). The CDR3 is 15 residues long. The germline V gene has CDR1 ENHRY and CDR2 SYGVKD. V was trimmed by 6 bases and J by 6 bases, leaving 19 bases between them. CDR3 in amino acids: CAISEVGGSGDTQYF. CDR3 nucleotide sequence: TGTGCCATCAGCGAAGTGGGGGGATCAGGGGATACGCAGTATTTT.

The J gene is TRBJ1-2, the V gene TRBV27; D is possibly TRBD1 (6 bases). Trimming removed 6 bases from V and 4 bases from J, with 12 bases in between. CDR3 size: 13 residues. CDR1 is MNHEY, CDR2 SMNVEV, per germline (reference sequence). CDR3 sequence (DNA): TGTGCCAGCAGGCGACAGGACTCCTATGGCTACACCTTC. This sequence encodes CASRRQDSYGYTF.

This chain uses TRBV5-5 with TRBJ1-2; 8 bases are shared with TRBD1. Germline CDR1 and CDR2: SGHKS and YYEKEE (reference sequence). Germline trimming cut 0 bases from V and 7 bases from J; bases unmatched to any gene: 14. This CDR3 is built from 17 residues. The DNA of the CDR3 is TGTGCCAGCAGCTTGGTTTTGGCAGGGGGCAGATTTGGTGGCTACACCTTC. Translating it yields CASSLVLAGGRFGGYTF.